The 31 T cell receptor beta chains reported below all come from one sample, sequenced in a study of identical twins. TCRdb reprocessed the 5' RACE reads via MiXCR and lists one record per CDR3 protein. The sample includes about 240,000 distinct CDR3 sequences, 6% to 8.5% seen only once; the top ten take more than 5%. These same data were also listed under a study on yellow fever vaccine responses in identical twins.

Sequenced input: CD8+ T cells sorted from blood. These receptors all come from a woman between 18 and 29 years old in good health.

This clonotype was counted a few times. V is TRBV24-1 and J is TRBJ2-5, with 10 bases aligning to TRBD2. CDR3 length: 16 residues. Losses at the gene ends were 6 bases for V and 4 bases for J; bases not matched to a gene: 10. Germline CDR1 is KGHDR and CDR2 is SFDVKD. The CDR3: CATSNTLAGEVETQYF. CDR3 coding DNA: TGTGCCACCAGTAACACCCTAGCGGGAGAGGTAGAGACCCAGTACTTC.

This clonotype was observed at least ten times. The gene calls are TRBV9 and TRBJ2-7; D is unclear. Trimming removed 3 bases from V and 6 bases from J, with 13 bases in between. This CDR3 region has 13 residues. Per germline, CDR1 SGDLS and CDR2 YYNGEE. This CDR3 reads CASSARSFGEQYF. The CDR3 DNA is TGTGCCAGCAGCGCCCGATCCTTCGGCGAGCAGTACTTC.

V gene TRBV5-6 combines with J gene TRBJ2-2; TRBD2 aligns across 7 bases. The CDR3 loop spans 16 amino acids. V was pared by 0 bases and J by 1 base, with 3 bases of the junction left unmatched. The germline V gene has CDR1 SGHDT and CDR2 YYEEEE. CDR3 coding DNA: TGTGCCAGCAGCTTGGCGCTAGCGGAGAACACCGGGGAGCTGTTTTTT. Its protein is CASSLALAENTGELFF.

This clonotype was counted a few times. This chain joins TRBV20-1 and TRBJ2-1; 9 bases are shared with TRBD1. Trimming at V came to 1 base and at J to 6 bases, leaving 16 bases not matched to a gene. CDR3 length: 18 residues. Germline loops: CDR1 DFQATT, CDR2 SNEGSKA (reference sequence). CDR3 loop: CSARAWLATGGDINEQFF. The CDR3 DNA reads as TGCAGTGCTAGAGCGTGGTTGGCGACAGGGGGAGATATCAATGAGCAGTTCTTC.

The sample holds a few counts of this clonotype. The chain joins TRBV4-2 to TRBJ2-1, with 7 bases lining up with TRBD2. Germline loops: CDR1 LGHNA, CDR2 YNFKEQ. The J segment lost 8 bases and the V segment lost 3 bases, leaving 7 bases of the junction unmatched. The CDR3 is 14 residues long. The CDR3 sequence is CASSHPGGGDEQFF. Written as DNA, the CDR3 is TGTGCCAGCAGCCACCCGGGAGGAGGGGATGAGCAGTTCTTC.

CDR3 sequence (DNA): TGTGCCAGCGGGGATGTGGCCCAGTACTTC. Translation gives CASGDVAQYF. The rearrangement joins TRBV7-6 to TRBJ2-5; D remains unclear. V lost 8 bases, J lost 9 bases, and 10 bases lay in between. Germline V gives CDR1 SGHVS, CDR2 FNYEAQ. CDR3 size: 10 residues.

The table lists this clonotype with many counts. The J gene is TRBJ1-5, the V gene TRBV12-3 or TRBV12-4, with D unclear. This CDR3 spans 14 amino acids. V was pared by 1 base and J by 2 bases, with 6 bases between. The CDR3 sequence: CASSLGYGNQPQHF. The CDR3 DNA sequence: TGTGCCAGCAGTTTAGGGTACGGCAATCAGCCCCAGCATTTT.

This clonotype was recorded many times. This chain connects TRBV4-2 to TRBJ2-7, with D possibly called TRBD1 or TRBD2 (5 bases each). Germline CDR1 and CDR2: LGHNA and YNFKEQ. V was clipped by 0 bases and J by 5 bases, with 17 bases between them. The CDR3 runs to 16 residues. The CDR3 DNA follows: TGTGCCAGCAGCCAAGAAAGGTGGGAAAGAGGGGACGAGCAGTACTTC. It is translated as CASSQERWERGDEQYF.

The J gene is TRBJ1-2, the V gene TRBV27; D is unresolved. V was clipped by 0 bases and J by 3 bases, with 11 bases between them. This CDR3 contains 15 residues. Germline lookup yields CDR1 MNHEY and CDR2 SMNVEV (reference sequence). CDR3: CASSLSASLDYGYTF. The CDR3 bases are TGTGCCAGCAGTTTATCAGCCAGTTTGGACTATGGCTACACCTTC.

The CDR3 bases are TGTGCCAGCAGCTTAGCGGGGGCCACAGATACGCAGTATTTT. It yields the protein CASSLAGATDTQYF. The chain links TRBV11-1 to TRBJ2-3, with D perhaps TRBD1 (6 bases). The CDR3 length is 14 residues. CDR1 is SGHAT, CDR2 FQDESV, per germline (reference sequence). With 0 bases removed from V and 2 bases from J, the gap between germline ends came to 6 bases.

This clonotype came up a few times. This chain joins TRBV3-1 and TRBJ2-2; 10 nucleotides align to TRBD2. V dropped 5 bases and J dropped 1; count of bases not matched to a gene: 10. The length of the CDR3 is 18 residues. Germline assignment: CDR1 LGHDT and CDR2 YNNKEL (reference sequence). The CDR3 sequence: CASSTRTSGKKNTGELFF. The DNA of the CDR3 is TGTGCCAGCAGCACCCGGACTAGCGGTAAAAAGAACACCGGGGAGCTGTTTTTT.

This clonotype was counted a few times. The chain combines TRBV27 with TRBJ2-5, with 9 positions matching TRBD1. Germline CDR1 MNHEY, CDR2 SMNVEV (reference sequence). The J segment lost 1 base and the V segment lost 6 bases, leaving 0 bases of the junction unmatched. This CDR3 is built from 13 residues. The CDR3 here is CASRGQGQETQYF. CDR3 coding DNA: TGTGCCAGCAGGGGACAGGGCCAAGAGACCCAGTACTTC.

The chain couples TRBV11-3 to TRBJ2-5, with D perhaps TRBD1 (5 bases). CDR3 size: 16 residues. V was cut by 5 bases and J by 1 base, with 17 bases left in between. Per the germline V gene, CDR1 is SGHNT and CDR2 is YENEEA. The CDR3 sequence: CASSDWTQLPQETQYF. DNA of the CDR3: TGTGCCAGCAGCGACTGGACACAACTCCCCCAAGAGACCCAGTACTTC. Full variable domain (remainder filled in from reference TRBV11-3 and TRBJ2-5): EAGVVQSPRYKIIEKKQPVAFWCNPISGHNTLYWYLQNLGQGPELLIRYENEEAVDDSQLPKDRFSAERLKGVDSTLKIQPAELGDSAVYLCASSDWTQLPQETQYFGPGTRLLVL.

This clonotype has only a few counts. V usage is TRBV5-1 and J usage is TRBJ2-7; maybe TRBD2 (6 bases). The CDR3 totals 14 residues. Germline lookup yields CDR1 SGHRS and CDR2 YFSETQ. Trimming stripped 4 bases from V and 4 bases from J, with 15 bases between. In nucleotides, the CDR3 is TGCGCCAGCAGCACTGGAGGGGTTGGATACGAGCAGTACTTC. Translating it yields CASSTGGVGYEQYF.

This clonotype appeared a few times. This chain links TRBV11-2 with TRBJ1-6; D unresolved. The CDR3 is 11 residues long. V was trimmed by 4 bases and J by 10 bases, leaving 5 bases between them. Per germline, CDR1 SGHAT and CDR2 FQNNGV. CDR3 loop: CASSWGSPLHF. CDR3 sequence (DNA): TGTGCCAGCAGCTGGGGATCACCCCTCCACTTT.

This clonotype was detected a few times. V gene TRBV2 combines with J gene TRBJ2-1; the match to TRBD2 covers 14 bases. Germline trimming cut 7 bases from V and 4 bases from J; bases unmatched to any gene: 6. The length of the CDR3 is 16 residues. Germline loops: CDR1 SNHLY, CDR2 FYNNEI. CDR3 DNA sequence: TGTGCCAGCATTTTCAGGACTAGCGGGGGGTACAATGAGCAGTTCTTC. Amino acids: CASIFRTSGGYNEQFF.

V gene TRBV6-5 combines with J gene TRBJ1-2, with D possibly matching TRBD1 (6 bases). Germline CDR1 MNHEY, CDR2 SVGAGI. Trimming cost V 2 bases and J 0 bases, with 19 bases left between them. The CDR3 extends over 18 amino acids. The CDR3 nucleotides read TGTGCCAGCAGTTACCACCGGGACACCGCCAGAGCTAACTATGGCTACACCTTC. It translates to CASSYHRDTARANYGYTF.

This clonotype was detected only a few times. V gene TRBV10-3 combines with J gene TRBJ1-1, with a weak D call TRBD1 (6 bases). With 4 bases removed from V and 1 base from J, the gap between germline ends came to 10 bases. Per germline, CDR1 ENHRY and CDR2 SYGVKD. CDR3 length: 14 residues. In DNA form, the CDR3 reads TGTGCCATCAGTGGGACAGAGGGGAACACTGAAGCTTTCTTT. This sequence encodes CAISGTEGNTEAFF.

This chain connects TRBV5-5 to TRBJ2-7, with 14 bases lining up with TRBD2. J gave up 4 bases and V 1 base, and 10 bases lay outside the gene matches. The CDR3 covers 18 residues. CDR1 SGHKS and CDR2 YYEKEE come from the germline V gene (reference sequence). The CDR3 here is CASSLRPGTSGSSYEQYF. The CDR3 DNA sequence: TGTGCCAGCAGCTTGCGACCCGGGACTAGCGGGAGTTCGTACGAGCAGTACTTC.

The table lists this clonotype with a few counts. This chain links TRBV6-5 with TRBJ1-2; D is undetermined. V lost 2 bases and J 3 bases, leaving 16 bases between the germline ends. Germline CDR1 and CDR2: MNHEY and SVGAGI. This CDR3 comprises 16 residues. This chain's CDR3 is CASSYRGGWGYYGYTF. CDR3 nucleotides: TGTGCCAGCAGTTACCGAGGAGGGTGGGGATACTATGGCTACACCTTC.

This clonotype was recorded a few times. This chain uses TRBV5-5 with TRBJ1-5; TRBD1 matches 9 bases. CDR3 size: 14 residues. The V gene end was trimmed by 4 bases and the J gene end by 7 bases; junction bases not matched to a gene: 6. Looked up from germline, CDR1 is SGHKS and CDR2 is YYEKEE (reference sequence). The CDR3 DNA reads TGTGCCAGCAGCCTACAGGGGGCAGGGCAGCCCCAGCATTTT. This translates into CASSLQGAGQPQHF.

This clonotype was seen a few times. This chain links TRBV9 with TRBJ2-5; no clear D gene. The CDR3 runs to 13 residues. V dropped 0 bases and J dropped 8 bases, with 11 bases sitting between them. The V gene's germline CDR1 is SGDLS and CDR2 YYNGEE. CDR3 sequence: CASSVGEVGTQYF. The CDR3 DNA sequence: TGTGCCAGCAGCGTAGGAGAAGTAGGCACCCAGTACTTC.

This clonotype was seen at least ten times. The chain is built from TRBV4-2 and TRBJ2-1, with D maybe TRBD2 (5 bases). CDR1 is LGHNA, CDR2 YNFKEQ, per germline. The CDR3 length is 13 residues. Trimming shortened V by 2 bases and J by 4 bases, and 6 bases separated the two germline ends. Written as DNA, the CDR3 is TGTGCCAGCAGCCAATCGGGGTACAATGAGCAGTTCTTC. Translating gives CASSQSGYNEQFF.

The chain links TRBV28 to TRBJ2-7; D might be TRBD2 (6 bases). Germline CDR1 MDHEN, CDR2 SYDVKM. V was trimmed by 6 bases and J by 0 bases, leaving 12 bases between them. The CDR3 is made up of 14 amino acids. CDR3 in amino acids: CASSPPGVSYEQYF. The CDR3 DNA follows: TGTGCCAGCAGCCCTCCGGGGGTCTCCTACGAGCAGTACTTC.

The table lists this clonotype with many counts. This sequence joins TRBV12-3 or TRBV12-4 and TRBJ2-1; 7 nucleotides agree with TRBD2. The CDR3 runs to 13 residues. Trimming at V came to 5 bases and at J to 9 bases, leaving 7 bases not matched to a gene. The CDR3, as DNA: TGTGCCAGCAGTGTTGCGGGGGTGGGTGAGCAGTTCTTC. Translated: CASSVAGVGEQFF.

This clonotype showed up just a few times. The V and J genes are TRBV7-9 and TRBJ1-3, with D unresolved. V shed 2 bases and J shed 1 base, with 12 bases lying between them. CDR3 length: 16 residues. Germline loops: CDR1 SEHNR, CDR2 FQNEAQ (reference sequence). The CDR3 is CASSLIVENSGNTIYF. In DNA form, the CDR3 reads TGTGCCAGCAGCTTAATCGTCGAAAATTCTGGAAACACCATATATTTT.

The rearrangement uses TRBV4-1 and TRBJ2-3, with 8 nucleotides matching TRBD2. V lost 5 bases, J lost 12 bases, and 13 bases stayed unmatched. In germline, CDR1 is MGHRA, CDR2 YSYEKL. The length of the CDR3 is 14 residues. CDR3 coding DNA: TGCGCCAGCAGCGAAGTATGGGCGGGGGGCCTTCAGTATTTT. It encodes CASSEVWAGGLQYF.

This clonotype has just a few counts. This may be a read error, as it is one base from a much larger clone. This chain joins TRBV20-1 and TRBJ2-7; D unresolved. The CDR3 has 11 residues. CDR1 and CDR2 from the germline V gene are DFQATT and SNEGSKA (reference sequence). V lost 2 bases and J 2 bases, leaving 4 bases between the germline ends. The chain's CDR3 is CSARQAYEQYF. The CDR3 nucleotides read TGCAGTGCTAGACAGGCCTACGAGCAGTACTTC.

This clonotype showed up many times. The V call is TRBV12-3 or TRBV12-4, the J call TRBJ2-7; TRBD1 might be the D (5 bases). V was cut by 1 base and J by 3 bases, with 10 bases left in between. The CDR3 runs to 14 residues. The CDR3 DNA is TGTGCCAGCAGTTTAGGGGGCCAGCTCTACGAGCAGTACTTC. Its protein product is CASSLGGQLYEQYF.

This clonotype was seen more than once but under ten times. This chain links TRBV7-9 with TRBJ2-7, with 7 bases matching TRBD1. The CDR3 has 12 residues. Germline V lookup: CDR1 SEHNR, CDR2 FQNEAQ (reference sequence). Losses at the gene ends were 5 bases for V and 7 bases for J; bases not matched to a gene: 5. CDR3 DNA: TGTGCCAGCAGCAAGGGGGCTGGGGAGCAGTACTTC. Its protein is CASSKGAGEQYF. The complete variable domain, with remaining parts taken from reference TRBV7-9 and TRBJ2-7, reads DTGVSQNPRHKITKRGQNVTFRCDPISEHNRLYWYRQTLGQGPEFLTYFQNEAQLEKSRLLSDRFSAERPKGSFSTLEIQRTEQGDSAMYLCASSKGAGEQYFGPGTRLTVT.

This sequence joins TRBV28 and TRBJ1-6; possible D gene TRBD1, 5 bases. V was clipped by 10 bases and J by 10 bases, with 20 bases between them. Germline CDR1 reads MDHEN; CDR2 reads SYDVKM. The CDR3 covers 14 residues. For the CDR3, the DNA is TGTGCCATCAGGGAAGGAGGGCCGCTGTCACCCCTCCACTTT. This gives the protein CAIREGGPLSPLHF.